This section outlines one T cell receptor beta chain sequence together with its context. The record originates from a study of blood T cell repertoires in COVID-19. On the study more broadly: Acute and convalescent COVID-19 specimens originated in the United States, Italy and Spain. T cells, B-cell-depleted T cells, or PBMCs supplied cDNA or gDNA.

Germline V CDR1 and CDR2: SGDLS, YYNGEE. This CDR3 region has 21 residues. V was pared by 0 bases and J by 1 base, with 16 bases of the junction left unmatched. Authors' analysis steps: For nucleated cells, counts were estimated from reference gene primer amplification. This table comes from immunoSEQ multiplex PCR, and its TCRdb copy is limited to in-frame clones, with some not included. For V, J and clone size, that table is used; D and trimming come from the DNA. The sample yields 150,000 to 200,000 clones, around 82% seen once. The source material was peripheral blood. The clonotype originates from a human donor with acute or convalescent COVID-19. The donor label of this sample is uncertain. The chain is built from TRBV9 and TRBJ2-1; 10 bases are shared with TRBD2. The CDR3 nucleotides read TGTGCCAGCAGCGTAGCATTAGGGACTAGCGTTGCTCCTAGTTCCTACAATGAGCAGTTCTTC. It is translated as CASSVALGTSVAPSSYNEQFF. Looking up the rest from reference TRBV9 and TRBJ2-1 gives the full variable domain: DSGVTQTPKHLITATGQRVTLRCSPRSGDLSVYWYQQSLDQGLQFLIQYYNGEERAKGNILERFSAQQFPDLHSELNLSSLELGDSALYFCASSVALGTSVAPSSYNEQFFGPGTRLTVL.